The TCR beta chain described here comes from a study of T cells after posttransplantation cyclophosphamide. Treatment was busulfan-fludarabine conditioning, a marrow graft, and cyclophosphamide on days +3 and +4. Data came from immunoSEQ multiplex PCR; TCRdb stores just in-frame clones and leaves some out. The table lists 6,500 to 9,000 clones, with no singletons. This clone was detected ten times or more. Trimming shortened V by 6 bases and J by 8 bases, and 16 bases separated the two germline ends. This CDR3 is built from 13 residues. In germline, CDR1 is MDHEN, CDR2 SYDVKM. The source of this sequence is a female patient aged 50 to 65 who received an allogeneic stem cell transplant from a related donor, was CMV-positive, and had no GVHD. T cells may partly derive from the graft donor. The specimen was PBMCs, collected after allogeneic stem cell transplant with posttransplant cyclophosphamide. This rearrangement joins TRBV28 to TRBJ1-2; TRBD1 is a possible D gene (6 bases). The CDR3 DNA reads as TGTGCCAGCAGACCCGGGGGGGCTAGGGGCTACACCTTC. Its protein product is CASRPGGARGYTF.